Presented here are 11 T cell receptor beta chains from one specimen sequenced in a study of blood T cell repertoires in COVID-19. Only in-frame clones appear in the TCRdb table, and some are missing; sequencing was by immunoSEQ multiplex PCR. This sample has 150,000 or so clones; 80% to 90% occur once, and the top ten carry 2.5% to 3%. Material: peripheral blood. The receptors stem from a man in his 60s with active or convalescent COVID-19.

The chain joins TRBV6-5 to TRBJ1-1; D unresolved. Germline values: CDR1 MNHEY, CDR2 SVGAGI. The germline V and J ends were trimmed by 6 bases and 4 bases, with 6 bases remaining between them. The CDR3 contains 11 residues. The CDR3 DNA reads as TGTGCCAGCAGCTCACTCACTGAAGCTTTCTTT. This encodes CASSSLTEAFF.

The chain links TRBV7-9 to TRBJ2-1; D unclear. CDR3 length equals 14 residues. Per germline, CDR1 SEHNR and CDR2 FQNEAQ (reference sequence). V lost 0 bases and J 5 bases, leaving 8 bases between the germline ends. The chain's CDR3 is CASSLASLDNEQFF. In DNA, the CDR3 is TGTGCCAGCAGCTTAGCTTCTCTTGACAATGAGCAGTTCTTC.

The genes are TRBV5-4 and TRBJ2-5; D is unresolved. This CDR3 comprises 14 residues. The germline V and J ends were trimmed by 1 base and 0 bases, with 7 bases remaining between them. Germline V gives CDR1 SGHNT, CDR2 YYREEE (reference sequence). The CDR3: CASSLRENQETQYF. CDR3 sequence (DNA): TGTGCCAGCAGCTTGAGAGAAAACCAAGAGACCCAGTACTTC.

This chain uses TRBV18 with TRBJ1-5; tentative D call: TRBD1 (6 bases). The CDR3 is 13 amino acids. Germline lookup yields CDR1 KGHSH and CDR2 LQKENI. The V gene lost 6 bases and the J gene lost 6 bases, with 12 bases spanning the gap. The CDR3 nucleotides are TGTGCCAGCTCGGGGGGGGCGAGTCAGCCCCAGCATTTT. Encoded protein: CASSGGASQPQHF. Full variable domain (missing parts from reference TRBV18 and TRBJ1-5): NAGVMQNPRHLVRRRGQEARLRCSPMKGHSHVYWYRQLPEEGLKFMVYLQKENIIDESGMPKERFSAEFPKEGPSILRIQQVVRGDSAAYFCASSGGASQPQHFGDGTRLSIL.

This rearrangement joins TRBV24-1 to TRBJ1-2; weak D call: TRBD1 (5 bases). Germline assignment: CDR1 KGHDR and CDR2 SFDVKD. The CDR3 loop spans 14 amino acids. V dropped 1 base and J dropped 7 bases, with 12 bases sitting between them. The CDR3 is CATSDFKRGGGYTF. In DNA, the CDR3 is TGTGCCACCAGTGATTTTAAGCGGGGCGGTGGCTACACCTTC.

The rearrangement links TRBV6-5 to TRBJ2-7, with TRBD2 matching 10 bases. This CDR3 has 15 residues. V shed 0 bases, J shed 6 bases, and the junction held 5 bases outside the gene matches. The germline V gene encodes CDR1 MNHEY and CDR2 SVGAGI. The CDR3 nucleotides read TGTGCCAGCAGTTACTCGGCTAGCGGGAGACGCGAGCAGTACTTC. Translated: CASSYSASGRREQYF.

The CDR3 sequence: CASSGFLDISSYNEQFF. The CDR3 coding sequence is TGTGCCAGCAGTGGGTTTCTGGACATCAGCTCCTACAATGAGCAGTTCTTC. V gene TRBV2 combines with J gene TRBJ2-1; TRBD1 might be the D (5 bases). Germline lookup yields CDR1 SNHLY and CDR2 FYNNEI. Trimming removed 4 bases at V and 0 bases at J, with 16 bases between. The CDR3 runs 17 residues.

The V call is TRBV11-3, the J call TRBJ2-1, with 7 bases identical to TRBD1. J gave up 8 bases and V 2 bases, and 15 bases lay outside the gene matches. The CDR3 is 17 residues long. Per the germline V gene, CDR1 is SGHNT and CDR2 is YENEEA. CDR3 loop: CASSLKGIGTAFHEQFF. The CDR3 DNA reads TGTGCCAGCAGCTTAAAAGGGATCGGGACAGCGTTCCATGAGCAGTTCTTC. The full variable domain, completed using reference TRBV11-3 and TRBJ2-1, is EAGVVQSPRYKIIEKKQPVAFWCNPISGHNTLYWYLQNLGQGPELLIRYENEEAVDDSQLPKDRFSAERLKGVDSTLKIQPAELGDSAVYLCASSLKGIGTAFHEQFFGPGTRLTVL.

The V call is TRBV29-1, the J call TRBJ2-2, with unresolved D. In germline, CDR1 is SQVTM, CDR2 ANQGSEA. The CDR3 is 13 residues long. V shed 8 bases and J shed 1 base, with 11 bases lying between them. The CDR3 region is CSSASGNTGELFF. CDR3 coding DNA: TGCAGCTCAGCCTCAGGGAACACCGGGGAGCTGTTTTTT.

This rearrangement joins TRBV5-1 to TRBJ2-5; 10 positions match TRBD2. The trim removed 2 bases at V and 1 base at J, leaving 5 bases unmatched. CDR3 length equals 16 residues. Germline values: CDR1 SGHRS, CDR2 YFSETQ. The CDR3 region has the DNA TGCGCCAGCAGCTTATTAGCGGGAGGCACCCAAGAGACCCAGTACTTC. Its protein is CASSLLAGGTQETQYF.

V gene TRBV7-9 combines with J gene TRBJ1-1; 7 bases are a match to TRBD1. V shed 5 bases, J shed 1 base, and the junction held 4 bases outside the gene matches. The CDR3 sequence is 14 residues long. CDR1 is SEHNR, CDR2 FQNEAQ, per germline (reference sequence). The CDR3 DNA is TGTGCCAGCAGCCGGGGACAGCCGAACACTGAAGCTTTCTTT. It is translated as CASSRGQPNTEAFF. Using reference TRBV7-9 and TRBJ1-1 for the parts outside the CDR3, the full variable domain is DTGVSQNPRHKITKRGQNVTFRCDPISEHNRLYWYRQTLGQGPEFLTYFQNEAQLEKSRLLSDRFSAERPKGSFSTLEIQRTEQGDSAMYLCASSRGQPNTEAFFGQGTRLTVV.